This TCR beta chain was recorded in a study of T cells in Graves' hyperthyroidism and ophthalmopathy. CDR3 length: 15 residues. V was shortened by 0 bases and J by 3 bases, with 8 bases between the two germline ends. CDR1 and CDR2 (germline): SNHLY, FYNNEI. The table lists this clonotype with many counts. Authors of the study amplified TCR beta CDR3 regions from RNA transcripts. The HTBI primer set drove a first-round RT-PCR of the TCR CDR3. TCRdb reprocessed the multiplex PCR reads via MiXCR and lists one record per CDR3 protein. The sample comprises hundreds of thousands of distinct CDR3 sequences, roughly 37% of which are singletons, and approximately 10% rests with the top ten.

The V gene is TRBV2, the J gene TRBJ1-4; a possible D gene is TRBD1 (5 bases). Material for sequencing was blood. The TCR was taken from a man aged 18 to 35 with Graves' hyperthyroidism. CDR3: CASSEASGPNEKLFF. CDR3 in DNA: TGTGCCAGCAGTGAAGCCTCGGGACCTAATGAAAAACTGTTTTTT. The full variable domain, completed using reference TRBV2 and TRBJ1-4, is EPEVTQTPSHQVTQMGQEVILRCVPISNHLYFYWYRQILGQKVEFLVSFYNNEISEKSEIFDDQFSVERPDGSNFTLKIRSTKLEDSAMYFCASSEASGPNEKLFFGSGTQLSVL.